Here is one TCR beta chain with its context. Its matching antigen is unknown. This CDR3 is also generated by other DNA sequences in the sample. Described treatment: approximately 18 received Ad26.COV2.S at low or high dose, single or two shots; roughly five received placebo; per-sample allocation not given. Sampling took place 63 days after the first vaccine or placebo injection. This record comes from a study of Ad26.COV2.S vaccination and SARS-CoV-2 variants. Study information: Participants got Ad26.COV2.S intramuscularly, once or twice 56 days apart.

Points from the study as a whole: Vaccinees and placebo recipients showed similar non-spike TCR breadth.

TCRdb keeps only in-frame clones here, not all; method: immunoSEQ multiplex PCR. The sample includes more than 300,000 clones, about 86% of them seen just once. This CDR3 comprises 16 residues. Germline loops: CDR1 KGHSH, CDR2 LQKENI. The trim removed 3 bases at V and 3 bases at J, leaving 2 bases unmatched. This TCR came from a person between 18 and 59 years old who received the Ad26.COV2.S COVID-19 vaccine or a placebo. The rearrangement links TRBV18 to TRBJ2-1; 13 positions agree with TRBD2. Source: peripheral blood, taken in a trial of Ad26.COV2.S vaccine versus placebo. The CDR3 loop reads CASSPRLAGGYNEQFF. The CDR3 bases are TGTGCCAGCTCACCTCGACTAGCGGGGGGCTACAATGAGCAGTTCTTC.